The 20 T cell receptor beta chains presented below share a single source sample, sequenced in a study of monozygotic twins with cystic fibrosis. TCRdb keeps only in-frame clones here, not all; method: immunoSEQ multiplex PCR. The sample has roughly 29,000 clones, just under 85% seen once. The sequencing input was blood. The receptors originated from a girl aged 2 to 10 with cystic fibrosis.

CDR3 DNA: TGTGCCAGCAGCTTAGCGCGGGGGGGGCTGGCTACTAGGGAGAATGAGCAGTTCTTC. As protein: CASSLARGGLATRENEQFF. V usage is TRBV7-6 and J usage is TRBJ2-1, with 9 bases fitting TRBD2. The CDR3 is 19 amino acids. Per the germline V gene, CDR1 is SGHVS and CDR2 is FNYEAQ. Trimming took 0 bases from V and 7 from J; bases not matched to a gene: 16.

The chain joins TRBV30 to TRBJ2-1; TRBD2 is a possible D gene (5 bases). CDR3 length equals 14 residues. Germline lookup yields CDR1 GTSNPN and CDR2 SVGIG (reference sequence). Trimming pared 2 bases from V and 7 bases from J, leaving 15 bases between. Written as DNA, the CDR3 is TGTGCCTGGAGTCGGTTACCGGACTCGAATGAGCAGTTCTTC. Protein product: CAWSRLPDSNEQFF.

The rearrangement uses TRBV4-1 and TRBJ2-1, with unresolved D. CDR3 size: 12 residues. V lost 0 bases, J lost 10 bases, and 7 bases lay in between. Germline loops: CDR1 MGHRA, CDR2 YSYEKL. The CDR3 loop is CASSQDLREQFF. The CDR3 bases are TGCGCCAGCAGCCAAGATCTGAGGGAGCAGTTCTTC.

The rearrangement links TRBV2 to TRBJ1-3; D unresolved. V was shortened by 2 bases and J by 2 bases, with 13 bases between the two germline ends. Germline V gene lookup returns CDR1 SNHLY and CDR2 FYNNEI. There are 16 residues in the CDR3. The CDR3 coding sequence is TGTGCCAGCAGTGAAAGCGGGCTGATGGCTGGAAACACCATATATTTT. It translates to CASSESGLMAGNTIYF.

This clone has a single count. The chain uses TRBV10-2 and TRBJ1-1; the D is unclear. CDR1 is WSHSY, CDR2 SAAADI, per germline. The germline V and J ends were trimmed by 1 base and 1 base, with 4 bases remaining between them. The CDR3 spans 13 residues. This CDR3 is CASSEYENTEAFF. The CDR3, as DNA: TGCGCCAGCAGTGAGTACGAGAACACTGAAGCTTTCTTT.

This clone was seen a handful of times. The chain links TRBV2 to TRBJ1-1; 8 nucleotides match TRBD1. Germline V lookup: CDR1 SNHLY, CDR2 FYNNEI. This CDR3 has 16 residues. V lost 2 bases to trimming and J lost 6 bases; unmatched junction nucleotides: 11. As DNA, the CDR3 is TGTGCCAGCAGTGAAAGAGGACAGGGAGCAGCGGCTGAAGCTTTCTTT. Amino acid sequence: CASSERGQGAAAEAFF.

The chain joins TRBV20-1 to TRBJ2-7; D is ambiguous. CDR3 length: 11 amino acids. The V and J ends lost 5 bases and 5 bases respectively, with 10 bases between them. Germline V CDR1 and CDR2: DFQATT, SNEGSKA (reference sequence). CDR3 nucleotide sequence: TGCAGTGCTGCCCCCGTTCACGAGCAGTACTTC. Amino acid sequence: CSAAPVHEQYF.

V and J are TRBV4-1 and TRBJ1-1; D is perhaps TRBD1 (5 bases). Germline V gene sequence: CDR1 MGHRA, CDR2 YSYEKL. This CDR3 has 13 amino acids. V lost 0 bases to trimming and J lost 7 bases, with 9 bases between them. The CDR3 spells CASSQDNGGEAFF. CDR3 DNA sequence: TGCGCCAGCAGCCAAGATAACGGGGGTGAAGCTTTCTTT.

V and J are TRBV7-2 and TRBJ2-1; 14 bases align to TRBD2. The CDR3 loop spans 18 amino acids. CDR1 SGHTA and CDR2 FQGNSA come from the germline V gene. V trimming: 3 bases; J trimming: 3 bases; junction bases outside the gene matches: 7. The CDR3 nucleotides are TGTGCCAGCAGCTTGGGACTAGCGGGAGTTCGCGTCTACAATGAGCAGTTCTTC. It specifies CASSLGLAGVRVYNEQFF.

CDR3 DNA: TGTGCCAGCAGCCAAGACCCGAGGACAGGTTCCCACACTGAAGCTTTCTTT. This encodes CASSQDPRTGSHTEAFF. The V call is TRBV14, the J call TRBJ1-1; 7 bases map to TRBD1. The CDR3 loop spans 17 amino acids. Germline V lookup: CDR1 SGHDN, CDR2 FVKESK. V dropped 0 bases and J dropped 3; count of bases not matched to a gene: 10.

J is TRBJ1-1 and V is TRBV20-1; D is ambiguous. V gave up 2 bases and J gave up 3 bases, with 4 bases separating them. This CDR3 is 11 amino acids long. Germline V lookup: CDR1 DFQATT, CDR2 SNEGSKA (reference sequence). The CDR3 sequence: CSARPYTEAFF. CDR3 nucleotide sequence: TGCAGTGCTAGACCTTACACTGAAGCTTTCTTT.

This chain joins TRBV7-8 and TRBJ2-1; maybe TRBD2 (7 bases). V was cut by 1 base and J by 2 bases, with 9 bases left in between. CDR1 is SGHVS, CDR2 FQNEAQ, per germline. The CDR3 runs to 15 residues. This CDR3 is CASSLGGGPYNEQFF. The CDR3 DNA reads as TGTGCCAGCAGCTTAGGGGGGGGCCCCTACAATGAGCAGTTCTTC.

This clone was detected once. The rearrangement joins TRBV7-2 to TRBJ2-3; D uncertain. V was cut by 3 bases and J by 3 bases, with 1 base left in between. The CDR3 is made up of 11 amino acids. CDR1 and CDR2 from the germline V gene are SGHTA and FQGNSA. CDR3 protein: CASSFTDTQYF. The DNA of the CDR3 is TGTGCCAGCAGCTTTACAGATACGCAGTATTTT.

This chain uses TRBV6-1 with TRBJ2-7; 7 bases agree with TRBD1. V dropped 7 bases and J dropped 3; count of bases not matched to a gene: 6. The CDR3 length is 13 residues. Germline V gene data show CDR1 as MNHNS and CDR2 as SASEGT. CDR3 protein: CASTLGQVYEQYF. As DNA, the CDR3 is TGTGCCAGCACCCTCGGACAGGTCTACGAGCAGTACTTC.

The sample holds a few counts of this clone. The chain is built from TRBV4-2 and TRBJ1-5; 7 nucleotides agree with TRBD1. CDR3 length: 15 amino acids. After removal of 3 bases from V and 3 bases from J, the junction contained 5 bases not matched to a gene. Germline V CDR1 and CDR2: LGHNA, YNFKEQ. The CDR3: CASSHLGQANQPQHF. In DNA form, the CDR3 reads TGTGCCAGCAGCCACCTAGGACAGGCCAATCAGCCCCAGCATTTT.

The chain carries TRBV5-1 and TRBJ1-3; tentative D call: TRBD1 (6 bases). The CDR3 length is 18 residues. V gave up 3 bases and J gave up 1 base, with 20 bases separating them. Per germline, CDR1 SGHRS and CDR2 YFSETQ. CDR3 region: CASSSTTGQGRSGNTIYF. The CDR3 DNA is TGCGCCAGCAGCTCAACCACGGGGCAGGGGAGATCTGGAAACACCATATATTTT.

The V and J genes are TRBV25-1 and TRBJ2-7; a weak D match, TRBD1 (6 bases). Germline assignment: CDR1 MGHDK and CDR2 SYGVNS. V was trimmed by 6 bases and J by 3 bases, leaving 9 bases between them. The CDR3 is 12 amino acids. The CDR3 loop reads CASSAQGYEQYF. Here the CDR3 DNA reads TGTGCCAGCAGCGCACAGGGCTACGAGCAGTACTTC.

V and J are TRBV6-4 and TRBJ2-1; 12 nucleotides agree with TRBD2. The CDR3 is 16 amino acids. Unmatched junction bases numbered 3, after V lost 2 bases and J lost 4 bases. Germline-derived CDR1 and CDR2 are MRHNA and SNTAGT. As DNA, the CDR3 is TGTGCCAGCAGTGACCGGACTAGCGGGACTTACAATGAGCAGTTCTTC. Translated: CASSDRTSGTYNEQFF.

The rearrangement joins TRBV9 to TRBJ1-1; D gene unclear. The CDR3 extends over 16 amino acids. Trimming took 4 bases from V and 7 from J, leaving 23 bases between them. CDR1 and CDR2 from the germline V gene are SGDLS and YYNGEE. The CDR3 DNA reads TGTGCCAGCAGCACAAACAGAGAAGAGGTTATCGGTGAAGCTTTCTTT. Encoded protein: CASSTNREEVIGEAFF.

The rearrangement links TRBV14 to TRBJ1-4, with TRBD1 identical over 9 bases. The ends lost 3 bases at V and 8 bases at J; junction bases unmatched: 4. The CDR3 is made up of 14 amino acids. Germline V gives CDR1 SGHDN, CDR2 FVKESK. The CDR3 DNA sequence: TGTGCCAGCAGCCATAACAGGGGGCTGGAAAAACTGTTTTTT. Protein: CASSHNRGLEKLFF.